This is a list of T cell receptor beta chains from one sample in a study of cytomegalovirus exposure and HLA in healthy donors. Profiled with immunoSEQ multiplex PCR; TCRdb holds only in-frame clones, not every one. Among hundreds of thousands of clones listed, 82% were seen once. Material for sequencing was PBMCs. The receptors here all came from a man aged 35 to 55 in good health and CMV-seropositive. The CDR3 runs from the conserved cysteine through the conserved F or W. The order of the fields is J gene, clone size, D gene, CDR3 length, V gene, CDR3 DNA, CDR3 protein. The D gene is left open where the match is weak. Clone size appears in some rows only: once, few, many, or a class for an expanded clone.

j_call: TRBJ2-1
clone_size: -
d_call: TRBD2
cdr3_length: 15
v_call: TRBV6-5
cdr3_nt: TGTGCCAGCAGTTATAGCGGGACGCGCTACAATGAGCAGTTCTTC
cdr3_aa: CASSYSGTRYNEQFF

j_call: TRBJ2-3
clone_size: -
d_call: TRBD2
cdr3_length: 16
v_call: TRBV18
cdr3_nt: TGTGCCAGCTCACCTGGGCTAGCGGGACTCACAGATACGCAGTATTTT
cdr3_aa: CASSPGLAGLTDTQYF

j_call: TRBJ1-2
clone_size: -
d_call: -
cdr3_length: 15
v_call: TRBV7-7
cdr3_nt: TGTGCTAGCAGCTTAGAAGAGGAGTTTAACTATGGCTACACCTTC
cdr3_aa: CASSLEEEFNYGYTF

j_call: TRBJ1-2
clone_size: -
d_call: TRBD1
cdr3_length: 12
v_call: TRBV30
cdr3_nt: TGTGCCTGGAGTGTACAGGGGTATGGCTACACCTTC
cdr3_aa: CAWSVQGYGYTF

j_call: TRBJ2-7
clone_size: -
d_call: -
cdr3_length: 18
v_call: TRBV11-2
cdr3_nt: TGTGCCAGCAGCTTACCTCACCACGGCGCGGGAAACTCCTACGAGCAGTACTTC
cdr3_aa: CASSLPHHGAGNSYEQYF

j_call: TRBJ1-2
clone_size: -
d_call: -
cdr3_length: 13
v_call: TRBV19
cdr3_nt: TGTGCCAGTCGGGAACGGAGGGGACCAGGCTACACCTTC
cdr3_aa: CASRERRGPGYTF

j_call: TRBJ2-2
clone_size: -
d_call: TRBD1
cdr3_length: 17
v_call: TRBV18
cdr3_nt: TGTGCCAGCTCACCAATATCGGGGACAGGGAACACCGGGGAGCTGTTTTTT
cdr3_aa: CASSPISGTGNTGELFF

j_call: TRBJ2-7
clone_size: -
d_call: TRBD2
cdr3_length: 13
v_call: TRBV28
cdr3_nt: TGTGCCAGCATCGGCGGGAGAAGTTACGAGCAGTACTTC
cdr3_aa: CASIGGRSYEQYF

j_call: TRBJ1-1
clone_size: -
d_call: -
cdr3_length: 16
v_call: TRBV7-8
cdr3_nt: TGTGCCAGCAGCTTAATGTCGTCGGGGAGGAACACTGAAGCTTTCTTT
cdr3_aa: CASSLMSSGRNTEAFF

j_call: TRBJ2-1
clone_size: few
d_call: TRBD2
cdr3_length: 15
v_call: TRBV18
cdr3_nt: TGTGCCAGCTCACCGGGACTAGCGGGAGAAACTGAGCAGTTCTTC
cdr3_aa: CASSPGLAGETEQFF

j_call: TRBJ1-4
clone_size: -
d_call: TRBD1
cdr3_length: 15
v_call: TRBV6-5
cdr3_nt: TGTGCCAGCAGGGATCCGGGACAGGGGGCCGAAAAACTGTTTTTT
cdr3_aa: CASRDPGQGAEKLFF

j_call: TRBJ2-2
clone_size: -
d_call: -
cdr3_length: 14
v_call: TRBV7-2
cdr3_nt: TGTGCCAGCAGCTTTCAGCGTTACACCGGGGAGCTGTTTTTT
cdr3_aa: CASSFQRYTGELFF

j_call: TRBJ2-6
clone_size: -
d_call: -
cdr3_length: 16
v_call: TRBV18
cdr3_nt: TGTGCCAGCTCACCGGACAGAAACTCTGGGGCCAACGTCCTGACTTTC
cdr3_aa: CASSPDRNSGANVLTF

j_call: TRBJ2-1
clone_size: -
d_call: TRBD2
cdr3_length: 15
v_call: TRBV6-4
cdr3_nt: TGTGCCAGCAGTGACTCGGGACTAGCGGGAGATGAGCAGTTCTTC
cdr3_aa: CASSDSGLAGDEQFF

j_call: TRBJ2-7
clone_size: -
d_call: TRBD2
cdr3_length: 14
v_call: TRBV12-5
cdr3_nt: TGTGCTAGTGGTTTCTCCCGGGAGGGCCACGAGCAGTACTTC
cdr3_aa: CASGFSREGHEQYF

j_call: TRBJ2-3
clone_size: -
d_call: -
cdr3_length: 15
v_call: TRBV7-9
cdr3_nt: TGTGCCAGCAGCTTAAAAGAACAGGGCGCAGATACGCAGTATTTT
cdr3_aa: CASSLKEQGADTQYF